This T cell receptor (beta chain) was captured in a study of shared clonotypes between healthy human individuals. Naive CD8 cells, CD45RO-negative and positively selected for CCR7, excluded terminally differentiated effector memory CD45RA+ cells. Sequenced by immunoSEQ multiplex PCR; TCRdb stores in-frame clones only, minus some. The sample records around 1,900,000 clones, just over 90% being singletons. Germline CDR1 reads SGHTA; CDR2 reads FQGNSA. Trimming took 4 bases from V and 2 from J; bases not matched to a gene: 4. CDR3 length: 14 residues. The specimen sequenced was naive CD8+ T cells from PBMCs. This clonotype was sampled from a man aged 18 to 29 in good health. Some clones in this sample may be carry-over from other donors' samples. This rearrangement joins TRBV7-2 to TRBJ2-7, with 8 bases identical to TRBD1. DNA of the CDR3: TGTGCCAGCAGCTACCGACAGGGGACCTACGAGCAGTACTTC. Protein product: CASSYRQGTYEQYF.